Following are 17 T cell receptor beta chains from one sample sequenced in a study of T-cell reconstitution after alpha-beta-depleted transplantation in children. Unique molecular identifiers were incorporated into the prepared TCRbeta library. One entry per CDR3 protein, called by TCRdb with MiXCR from the PCR reads. The sample holds roughly 500,000 distinct CDR3 sequences; approximately 29% are singletons and the top ten take around 2.3%. The sequencing here drew on PBMCs from the stem cell graft donor, taken from the stem cell graft. The receptor source for this set is a human donor who donated a stem cell graft to a child with aplastic anemia.

The rearrangement links TRBV29-1 to TRBJ2-5; possible D gene TRBD2, 6 bases. The CDR3 loop spans 10 amino acids. V was cut by 8 bases and J by 4 bases, with 8 bases left in between. The V gene's germline CDR1 is SQVTM and CDR2 ANQGSEA. CDR3 residues: CSLGGETQYF. CDR3 in DNA: TGCAGCCTGGGAGGAGAGACCCAGTACTTC.

The table lists this clonotype with many counts. This chain joins TRBV7-9 and TRBJ2-7; D is unclear. CDR1 and CDR2 from the germline V gene are SEHNR and FQNEAQ (reference sequence). CDR3 length: 13 residues. Trimming shortened V by 2 bases and J by 3 bases, and 8 bases separated the two germline ends. The CDR3 DNA reads TGTGCCAGCAGCTTAAACGCCAACTACGAGCAGTACGTC. Residues: CASSLNANYEQYV.

The chain couples TRBV7-2 to TRBJ2-3; tentatively, D is TRBD1 (5 bases). V lost 0 bases, J lost 10 bases, and 11 bases lay in between. Germline V CDR1 and CDR2: SGHTA, FQGNSA. CDR3 size: 13 residues. DNA of the CDR3: TGTGCCAGCAGCTTAGCAGAAGGGGCCGCGCAGTATTTT. Its protein product is CASSLAEGAAQYF.

The V and J genes are TRBV7-2 and TRBJ2-7; 8 bases map to TRBD2. Germline values: CDR1 SGHTA, CDR2 FQGNSA. J lost 5 bases, V lost 1 base, and 7 bases had no gene match. The CDR3 extends over 15 amino acids. The CDR3 region is CASSLVSGSADEQYV. The CDR3 DNA reads as TGTGCCAGCAGCTTAGTGAGCGGGAGTGCCGACGAGCAGTACGTC.

This clonotype was counted between two and nine times. This chain joins TRBV6-2 or TRBV6-3 and TRBJ2-7; TRBD2 is a possible D gene (5 bases). V was trimmed by 2 bases and J by 3 bases, leaving 8 bases between them. The length of the CDR3 is 13 residues. The germline gives CDR1 MNHEY, CDR2 SVGEGT. For the CDR3, the DNA is TGTGCCAGCAGTTACGGACTCCTCTACGAGCAGTACGTC. Encoded protein: CASSYGLLYEQYV.

A few counts support this clonotype. The genes are TRBV29-1 and TRBJ1-1; D is unresolved. Trimming took 4 bases from V and 6 from J, leaving 9 bases between them. Per germline, CDR1 SQVTM and CDR2 ANQGSEA. The CDR3 sequence is 11 residues long. In nucleotides, the CDR3 is TGCAGCGTTGTAAAAGGGTCTGAAGCTTTCTTT. Translating gives CSVVKGSEAFF.

This clonotype was seen at least ten times. The V call is TRBV6-1, the J call TRBJ2-5; possibly TRBD2 for D (5 bases). Trimming cost V 4 bases and J 5 bases, with 5 bases left between them. Germline V gene lookup returns CDR1 MNHNS and CDR2 SASEGT. The CDR3 covers 11 residues. CDR3 nucleotide sequence: TGTGCCAGCAGTGCGGGGGAGACCCAGTACTTC. It translates to CASSAGETQYF.

The rearrangement uses TRBV20-1 and TRBJ2-2; 9 bases line up with TRBD2. V was clipped by 3 bases and J by 0 bases; unmatched bases: 2. CDR3 length equals 15 residues. Germline CDR1 reads DFQATT; CDR2 reads SNEGSKA (reference sequence). The CDR3 nucleotides read TGCAGTGCTAGTAGCGGGAGTGCGAACACCGGGGAGCTGTTTTTT. Translating it yields CSASSGSANTGELFF.

The rearrangement joins TRBV12-3 or TRBV12-4 to TRBJ1-1; TRBD1 might be the D (5 bases). Trimming took off 6 bases at V and 4 bases at J, with 9 bases between the two ends. CDR3 length: 12 amino acids. The CDR3 DNA sequence: TGTGCCAGCAGGCAGGGTCTCACTGAAGCTTTCTTT. Amino acid sequence: CASRQGLTEAFF.

The DNA for the CDR3 is TGTGCCAGCAGTTTGTCGACTGAAGAAGCTTTCTTT. Its protein product is CASSLSTEEAFF. The J gene is TRBJ1-1, the V gene TRBV28; D not certain. V was trimmed by 3 bases and J by 8 bases, leaving 10 bases between them. The CDR3 length is 12 residues. Germline loops: CDR1 MDHEN, CDR2 SYDVKM.

The chain recombines TRBV28 with TRBJ1-3; 8 nucleotides align to TRBD1. This CDR3 spans 15 amino acids. CDR1 MDHEN and CDR2 SYDVKM come from the germline V gene. V lost 3 bases and J lost 6; bases outside the gene matches: 7. CDR3 loop: CASSFSGTGLNTIYF. The CDR3 DNA is TGTGCCAGCAGTTTCTCCGGGACAGGACTAAACACCATATATTTT. The variable domain in full, with the rest retrieved from reference TRBV28 and TRBJ1-3, is DVKVTQSSRYLVKRTGEKVFLECVQDMDHENMFWYRQDPGLGLRLIYFSYDVKMKEKGDIPEGYSVSREKKERFSLILESASTNQTSMYLCASSFSGTGLNTIYFGEGSWLTVV.

The gene calls are TRBV27 and TRBJ2-3; 11 bases are a match to TRBD2. The CDR3 has 19 residues. V lost 0 bases and J lost 0; bases outside the gene matches: 8. Germline V gives CDR1 MNHEY, CDR2 SMNVEV (reference sequence). CDR3 DNA sequence: TGTGCCAGCAGTTTATCTTTAGCGGGAGGGCCGTTTAGCACAGATACGCAGTATTTT. Translating it yields CASSLSLAGGPFSTDTQYF.

This clonotype was counted between two and nine times. The chain combines TRBV5-1 with TRBJ2-3; the D gene could be TRBD1 or TRBD2 (5 bases each). The germline V gene encodes CDR1 SGHRS and CDR2 YFSETQ. V was shortened by 4 bases and J by 0 bases, with 15 bases between the two germline ends. This CDR3 comprises 16 residues. The CDR3 reads CASSDSWGKSTDTQYF. CDR3 coding DNA: TGCGCCAGCAGCGATTCGTGGGGGAAGAGCACAGATACGCAGTATTTT. Complete variable domain (other parts from reference TRBV5-1 and TRBJ2-3): KAGVTQTPRYLIKTRGQQVTLSCSPISGHRSVSWYQQTPGQGLQFLFEYFSETQRNKGNFPGRFSGRQFSNSRSEMNVSTLELGDSALYLCASSDSWGKSTDTQYFGPGTRLTVL.

This clonotype was seen at least ten times. V is TRBV18 and J is TRBJ2-5; D assignment may be TRBD1 or TRBD2 (5 bases each). This CDR3 is 13 amino acids long. The germline V gene has CDR1 KGHSH and CDR2 LQKENI. V dropped 8 bases and J dropped 2 bases, with 12 bases sitting between them. The CDR3 is CASSPGRQETQYF. DNA for the CDR3: TGTGCCAGCAGCCCGGGACGGCAAGAGACCCAGTACTTC. The whole variable domain, filled in from reference TRBV18 and TRBJ2-5, reads NAGVMQNPRHLVRRRGQEARLRCSPMKGHSHVYWYRQLPEEGLKFMVYLQKENIIDESGMPKERFSAEFPKEGPSILRIQQVVRGDSAAYFCASSPGRQETQYFGPGTRLLVL.

This clonotype was found a few times. V gene TRBV24-1 combines with J gene TRBJ1-5, with TRBD1 identical over 7 bases. The CDR3 loop spans 15 amino acids. With V trimmed by 9 bases and J by 1 base, 8 bases remained unmatched. Germline V lookup: CDR1 KGHDR, CDR2 SFDVKD. The DNA of the CDR3 is TGTGCCACCCGACCAGGGGGATGGAGCAATCAGCCCCAGCATTTT. This codes for CATRPGGWSNQPQHF.

The table lists this clonotype with a few counts. This chain uses TRBV20-1 with TRBJ2-1; 9 bases are a match to TRBD1. There are 15 residues in the CDR3. In germline, CDR1 is DFQATT, CDR2 SNEGSKA (reference sequence). V lost 5 bases and J lost 7; bases outside the gene matches: 12. The CDR3 DNA reads TGCAGTGCTGCCTCCTTGGACAGGGGCGGTAATGAGCAGTTCTTC. Its translation is CSAASLDRGGNEQFF.

The chain links TRBV5-6 to TRBJ2-1; TRBD1 matches 8 bases. CDR1 SGHDT and CDR2 YYEEEE come from the germline V gene. V lost 3 bases to trimming and J lost 8 bases; unmatched junction nucleotides: 4. The CDR3 runs to 13 residues. The CDR3 sequence: CASSSGQGHEQFF. The DNA for the CDR3 is TGTGCCAGCAGCTCCGGACAGGGCCATGAGCAGTTCTTC.